The 26 T cell receptor beta chains reported below all come from one sample, sequenced in a study of blood T cell repertoires in COVID-19. The protocol was immunoSEQ multiplex PCR, while the TCRdb copy is restricted to in-frame clones and leaves out a portion. The sample includes roughly 500,000 clones, 89% seen only once; the top ten take over 0.7%. Sequencing used peripheral blood. The origin of the receptors is a man between 18 and 29 years old with COVID-19, enrolled during active disease.

The chain links TRBV6-9 to TRBJ2-7; the match to TRBD1 covers 9 bases. The CDR3 extends over 17 amino acids. Looked up from germline, CDR1 is MNHGY and CDR2 is SVAAGI. V lost 2 bases to trimming and J lost 5 bases; unmatched junction nucleotides: 13. The CDR3: CASSYHPHRGLLHEQYF. The CDR3, as DNA: TGTGCCAGCAGTTATCATCCCCACAGGGGGCTACTCCACGAGCAGTACTTC.

The chain links TRBV5-1 to TRBJ1-2; 7 bases match TRBD1. Germline V gene lookup returns CDR1 SGHRS and CDR2 YFSETQ. V shed 1 base, J shed 2 bases, and the junction held 5 bases outside the gene matches. CDR3 size: 15 residues. This chain's CDR3 is CASSLQGDNNYGYTF. The CDR3 DNA sequence: TGCGCCAGCAGCTTGCAGGGGGATAACAACTATGGCTACACCTTC.

The rearrangement links TRBV12-2 to TRBJ2-2; TRBD2 is the table's D call and was not checked against the DNA. TRBV12-2 is a known pseudogene. The CDR3 has 17 amino acids. The DNA of the CDR3 is TGTGCAAGTCGCCCCGTGCTAGCGGGTACTAACACCGGGGAGCTGTTTTTT. Translating gives CASRPVLAGTNTGELFF.

The V gene is TRBV14, the J gene TRBJ2-5, with a weak D call TRBD2 (6 bases). The CDR3 loop spans 16 amino acids. Germline V CDR1 and CDR2: SGHDN, FVKESK. The germline V and J ends were trimmed by 3 bases and 5 bases, with 19 bases remaining between them. CDR3 sequence reads: CASSHSLRGPTETQYF. CDR3 bases: TGTGCCAGCAGCCACTCTTTGCGGGGACCCACGGAGACCCAGTACTTC.

The chain has TRBV18 and TRBJ1-1, with 8 bases lining up with TRBD1. Per the germline V gene, CDR1 is KGHSH and CDR2 is LQKENI. The CDR3 contains 14 residues. With 3 bases clipped from V and 4 bases from J, the junction kept 4 bases outside the gene matches. CDR3 sequence reads: CASSPDRDATEAFF. Written as DNA, the CDR3 is TGTGCCAGCTCACCGGACAGGGACGCCACTGAAGCTTTCTTT.

This chain links TRBV19 with TRBJ1-4; D is undetermined. The CDR3 covers 14 residues. Trimming removed 5 bases from V and 3 bases from J, with 10 bases in between. Germline loops: CDR1 LNHDA, CDR2 SQIVND (reference sequence). CDR3 sequence reads: CASSGFWSNEKLFF. In DNA form, the CDR3 reads TGTGCCAGTAGTGGCTTTTGGTCTAATGAAAAACTGTTTTTT.

The chain has TRBV12-3 or TRBV12-4 and TRBJ2-2; TRBD1 is a possible D gene (5 bases). The CDR3 totals 13 residues. V was clipped by 5 bases and J by 7 bases, with 11 bases between them. The DNA of the CDR3 is TGTGCCAGCAGTCTCAGGGTTGGCGGGGAGCTGTTTTTT. It encodes CASSLRVGGELFF.

This clone has only one observation. V gene TRBV5-4 combines with J gene TRBJ1-1; tentatively, D is TRBD1 (6 bases). V was clipped by 5 bases and J by 1 base, with 9 bases between them. CDR1 is SGHNT, CDR2 YYREEE, per germline (reference sequence). The CDR3 is 13 residues long. CDR3 in amino acids: CASRLTGNTEAFF. As DNA, the CDR3 is TGTGCCAGCAGATTGACAGGGAACACTGAAGCTTTCTTT.

Points on this clone: This sample also contains other DNA sequences that code for the same CDR3. The J gene is TRBJ1-5, the V gene TRBV5-1; TRBD1 aligns across 8 bases. Germline CDR1 reads SGHRS; CDR2 reads YFSETQ. This CDR3 spans 15 amino acids. Germline trimming cut 0 bases from V and 5 bases from J; bases unmatched to any gene: 4. CDR3 bases: TGCGCCAGCAGCTTGGGGCAGGGGGCGGATCAGCCCCAGCATTTT. Protein: CASSLGQGADQPQHF.

The chain links TRBV19 to TRBJ1-2; 10 nucleotides agree with TRBD1. The V gene end was trimmed by 8 bases and the J gene end by 0 bases; junction bases not matched to a gene: 12. This CDR3 has 17 residues. The germline V gene has CDR1 LNHDA and CDR2 SQIVND (reference sequence). The CDR3, as DNA: TGTGCCAGTCGACCCTGGACAGGGGGAAACTCTAACTATGGCTACACCTTC. Translated: CASRPWTGGNSNYGYTF.

The chain recombines TRBV19 with TRBJ2-1; 11 nucleotides agree with TRBD2. CDR1 and CDR2 (germline): LNHDA, SQIVND (reference sequence). The CDR3 has 15 amino acids. V gave up 8 bases and J gave up 6 bases; unmatched junction bases: 9. The CDR3, as DNA: TGTGCCAGTGACTTCGGACTAGCGGGTTTCAATGAGCAGTTCTTC. It translates to CASDFGLAGFNEQFF.

This clone was detected once. CDR3 amino acids: CASSSLAGGGREIGELFF. The CDR3 DNA follows: TGTGCCAGCAGCAGTTTGGCGGGGGGAGGCAGGGAGATCGGGGAGCTGTTTTTT. The gene calls are TRBV28 and TRBJ2-2, with 8 bases aligning to TRBD2. The ends lost 6 bases at V and 7 bases at J; junction bases unmatched: 19. Germline V gene lookup returns CDR1 MDHEN and CDR2 SYDVKM. This CDR3 is built from 18 residues.

This rearrangement joins TRBV29-1 to TRBJ2-1; TRBD1 aligns across 10 bases. V lost 8 bases to trimming and J lost 9 bases; unmatched junction nucleotides: 10. Germline V lookup: CDR1 SQVTM, CDR2 ANQGSEA. The CDR3 has 13 amino acids. CDR3 sequence: CSTRTGGVVEQFF. CDR3 sequence (DNA): TGCAGCACCAGGACAGGGGGTGTGGTTGAGCAGTTCTTC.

The chain links TRBV4-1 to TRBJ2-7; TRBD1 matches at 7 bases. In germline, CDR1 is MGHRA, CDR2 YSYEKL. Losses at the gene ends were 3 bases for V and 2 bases for J; bases not matched to a gene: 7. The CDR3 covers 15 residues. CDR3: CASSQETGSTYEQYF. The CDR3 DNA sequence: TGCGCCAGCAGCCAGGAGACAGGGAGCACCTACGAGCAGTACTTC.

This clone rates as medium-sized (0.01 to 0.1%). V and J are TRBV11-3 and TRBJ2-7; 7 positions match TRBD1. This CDR3 is built from 15 residues. V shed 1 base, J shed 5 bases, and the junction held 8 bases outside the gene matches. From germline, CDR1 is SGHNT and CDR2 YENEEA. The CDR3, as DNA: TGTGCCAGCAGCTTAGGTTACAACAGGGGCGACGAGCAGTACTTC. Protein sequence: CASSLGYNRGDEQYF.

The rearrangement links TRBV27 to TRBJ2-7; 7 bases map to TRBD1. The germline V gene encodes CDR1 MNHEY and CDR2 SMNVEV (reference sequence). The CDR3 covers 15 residues. The trim removed 8 bases at V and 0 bases at J, leaving 10 bases unmatched. CDR3 protein: CASSMRQGVSYEQYF. CDR3 nucleotide sequence: TGTGCCAGCTCGATGAGGCAGGGGGTCTCCTACGAGCAGTACTTC.

The genes are TRBV9 and TRBJ1-2; D might be TRBD1 (6 bases). The germline V and J ends were trimmed by 4 bases and 3 bases, with 13 bases remaining between them. Germline loops: CDR1 SGDLS, CDR2 YYNGEE. The CDR3 has 14 residues. CDR3 nucleotides: TGTGCCAGCAGCCCTTTGGACAGCTACTATGGCTACACCTTC. Its protein is CASSPLDSYYGYTF.

V usage is TRBV19 and J usage is TRBJ2-3; 12 nucleotides line up with TRBD2. This CDR3 comprises 16 residues. Per the germline V gene, CDR1 is LNHDA and CDR2 is SQIVND (reference sequence). With 7 bases clipped from V and 0 bases from J, the junction kept 5 bases outside the gene matches. For the CDR3, the DNA is TGTGCCAGTACCCAGACTAGCGGGGGAAGCACAGATACGCAGTATTTT. Its translation is CASTQTSGGSTDTQYF.

The CDR3 bases are TGTGCCAGCAGACAGGTCAGGGAGGGCTATGGCTACACCTTC. It is translated as CASRQVREGYGYTF. The V gene is TRBV2, the J gene TRBJ1-2; D might be TRBD1 (5 bases). V was pared by 6 bases and J by 4 bases, with 15 bases between. There are 14 residues in the CDR3. Germline lookup yields CDR1 SNHLY and CDR2 FYNNEI.

The gene calls are TRBV9 and TRBJ2-1; 11 bases match TRBD2. The V gene's germline CDR1 is SGDLS and CDR2 YYNGEE. With 0 bases clipped from V and 6 bases from J, the junction kept 5 bases outside the gene matches. The CDR3 has 16 residues. CDR3 loop: CASSVGGGTSGNEQFF. The CDR3, as DNA: TGTGCCAGCAGCGTAGGAGGGGGGACTAGCGGCAATGAGCAGTTCTTC. Filled out from reference TRBV9 and TRBJ2-1, the complete variable domain reads DSGVTQTPKHLITATGQRVTLRCSPRSGDLSVYWYQQSLDQGLQFLIQYYNGEERAKGNILERFSAQQFPDLHSELNLSSLELGDSALYFCASSVGGGTSGNEQFFGPGTRLTVL.

The rearrangement links TRBV10-3 to TRBJ1-5; D is possibly TRBD1 (5 bases). V was shortened by 4 bases and J by 4 bases, with 11 bases between the two germline ends. The V gene's germline CDR1 is ENHRY and CDR2 SYGVKD. The CDR3 is made up of 14 amino acids. The chain's CDR3 is CAISASGGNQPQHF. The CDR3, as DNA: TGTGCCATCAGTGCCTCCGGGGGAAATCAGCCCCAGCATTTT.

The V and J genes are TRBV2 and TRBJ2-5, with 12 bases identical to TRBD2. Per the germline V gene, CDR1 is SNHLY and CDR2 is FYNNEI. The CDR3 length is 15 residues. V lost 3 bases to trimming and J lost 5 bases; unmatched junction nucleotides: 4. This chain's CDR3 is CASSEGLAGGETQYF. The CDR3 bases are TGTGCCAGCAGTGAGGGGCTAGCGGGGGGGGAGACCCAGTACTTC.

The rearrangement joins TRBV25-1 to TRBJ2-1, with D uncertain. The CDR3 runs to 14 residues. The V end was cut by 6 bases, the J end by 0 bases, with 9 bases between. Germline V gives CDR1 MGHDK, CDR2 SYGVNS. In DNA form, the CDR3 reads TGTGCCAGCAGGTCAGCAGGCTCCTACAATGAGCAGTTCTTC. Translated: CASRSAGSYNEQFF.

The DNA for the CDR3 is TGTGCCAGCAGCTTTCAAAAGCCGGGGGGTGGACCCCTCCACTTT. It translates to CASSFQKPGGGPLHF. The rearrangement links TRBV7-6 to TRBJ1-6, with D perhaps TRBD1 (5 bases). Germline-derived CDR1 and CDR2 are SGHVS and FNYEAQ. This CDR3 is built from 15 residues. The V end was cut by 3 bases, the J end by 12 bases, with 18 bases between.

In its sample, this clone was seen once. The chain joins TRBV18 to TRBJ2-3; 12 bases are a match to TRBD2. The CDR3 loop spans 18 amino acids. CDR1 and CDR2 from the germline V gene are KGHSH and LQKENI. Trimming took 3 bases from V and 0 from J; bases not matched to a gene: 7. CDR3 coding DNA: TGTGCCAGCTCACCTCAAGGACTAGCGGGATTAAGCACAGATACGCAGTATTTT. Its protein product is CASSPQGLAGLSTDTQYF.

The V and J genes are TRBV11-2 and TRBJ2-7, with 7 bases identical to TRBD1. The CDR3 covers 14 residues. Germline V gene lookup returns CDR1 SGHAT and CDR2 FQNNGV. Trimming cost V 3 bases and J 2 bases; bases outside gene matches: 4. The CDR3 spells CASSFDQGAYEQYF. The CDR3 DNA reads TGTGCCAGCAGCTTTGATCAGGGGGCCTACGAGCAGTACTTC.